These 11 T cell receptor beta chains were all obtained from the same sample, sequenced in a study of blood T cell repertoires in COVID-19. Some clones are missing from TCRdb's copy, which holds only in-frame ones; the method was immunoSEQ multiplex PCR. The profile shows about 200,000 clones, roughly 82% of them singletons. Sequencing was performed on PBMCs or T cells enriched from blood (not recorded which). The receptor set was obtained from a woman aged 55-69 years with acute COVID-19.

The genes are TRBV7-9 and TRBJ1-5, with D hard to call. V gave up 5 bases and J gave up 0 bases, with 14 bases separating them. The CDR3 has 16 residues. Germline CDR1 reads SEHNR; CDR2 reads FQNEAQ (reference sequence). The chain's CDR3 is CASSASNEVSNQPQHF. The CDR3 DNA reads as TGTGCCAGCAGCGCAAGCAACGAGGTTAGCAATCAGCCCCAGCATTTT.

This clone was seen repeatedly, ten times or more. The genes are TRBV6-6 and TRBJ1-3, with D possibly matching TRBD1 (6 bases). The CDR3 is 16 amino acids. Trimming cost V 2 bases and J 2 bases, with 13 bases left between them. Germline lookup yields CDR1 MNHNY and CDR2 SVGAGI (reference sequence). CDR3 nucleotide sequence: TGTGCCAGCAGTTACACGACCGGGACAACTGGAAACACCATATATTTT. Translation gives CASSYTTGTTGNTIYF.

The genes are TRBV19 and TRBJ1-2, with D tentatively TRBD1 (5 bases). The CDR3 has 13 residues. Trimming removed 5 bases from V and 2 bases from J, with 9 bases in between. From germline, CDR1 is LNHDA and CDR2 SQIVND (reference sequence). CDR3 DNA: TGTGCCAGTAGTGCGACAGCGAACTATGGCTACACCTTC. Residues: CASSATANYGYTF. The full variable domain, in which reference TRBV19 and TRBJ1-2 provide the parts outside the CDR3, is DGGITQSPKYLFRKEGQNVTLSCEQNLNHDAMYWYRQDPGQGLRLIYYSQIVNDFQKGDIAEGYSVSREKKESFPLTVTSAQKNPTAFYLCASSATANYGYTFGSGTRLTVV.

This clone has just a few counts. This chain connects TRBV14 to TRBJ1-1; 7 nucleotides align to TRBD1. This CDR3 region has 13 residues. V shed 4 bases and J 9 bases; nucleotides not matched to a gene: 8. The germline gives CDR1 SGHDN, CDR2 FVKESK. CDR3 coding DNA: TGTGCCAGCAGCCCGAACTACAGGGGTAAAGCTTTCTTT. This encodes CASSPNYRGKAFF.

J is TRBJ2-1 and V is TRBV11-2; 12 nucleotides align to TRBD2. Germline V lookup: CDR1 SGHAT, CDR2 FQNNGV. J was trimmed by 4 bases and V by 5 bases; bases with no gene match: 0. The CDR3 length is 14 residues. DNA for the CDR3: TGTGCCAGCAGCCTAGCGGGGGGGTACAATGAGCAGTTCTTC. Amino acid sequence: CASSLAGGYNEQFF.

The chain is built from TRBV30 and TRBJ1-3, with 7 bases lining up with TRBD1. This CDR3 has 13 residues. With V trimmed by 6 bases and J by 2 bases, 4 bases remained unmatched. Per germline, CDR1 GTSNPN and CDR2 SVGIG (reference sequence). This chain's CDR3 is CACITGAGNTIYF. CDR3 in DNA: TGTGCCTGTATCACAGGGGCTGGAAACACCATATATTTT.

V is TRBV7-2 and J is TRBJ2-1; 8 bases line up with TRBD1. V was pared by 0 bases and J by 6 bases, with 1 base of the junction left unmatched. Germline loops: CDR1 SGHTA, CDR2 FQGNSA. The CDR3 has 14 residues. Here the CDR3 reads CASSLAGQVNEQFF. In DNA, the CDR3 is TGTGCCAGCAGCTTAGCGGGACAGGTCAATGAGCAGTTCTTC.

The chain couples TRBV10-3 to TRBJ2-3; possibly TRBD1 for D (5 bases). V lost 11 bases and J lost 5, with 20 bases in between. This CDR3 has 14 residues. Germline CDR1 is ENHRY and CDR2 is SYGVKD. CDR3 region: CAVSGQGALDTQYF. Written as DNA, the CDR3 is TGTGCCGTCTCTGGTCAGGGTGCGTTAGATACGCAGTATTTT.

The chain links TRBV30 to TRBJ2-3; D is ambiguous. The CDR3 has 14 residues. V gave up 0 bases and J gave up 0 bases, with 7 bases separating them. The V gene's germline CDR1 is GTSNPN and CDR2 SVGIG (reference sequence). In DNA form, the CDR3 reads TGTGCCTGGAGTGTCGTTACTAGCACAGATACGCAGTATTTT. Amino acids: CAWSVVTSTDTQYF.

The chain couples TRBV11-3 to TRBJ2-4; D might be TRBD1 (6 bases). V lost 3 bases, J lost 1 base, and 10 bases lay in between. The CDR3 is 15 amino acids. Germline CDR1 reads SGHNT; CDR2 reads YENEEA. In DNA, the CDR3 is TGTGCCAGCAGCTTGGGGGCCGGGGCCAAAAACATTCAGTACTTC. Translation: CASSLGAGAKNIQYF.

The V call is TRBV5-1, the J call TRBJ1-6; 7 bases are a match to TRBD1. J was trimmed by 5 bases and V by 2 bases; bases with no gene match: 13. This CDR3 is 18 amino acids long. CDR1 SGHRS and CDR2 YFSETQ come from the germline V gene. The CDR3 region has the DNA TGCGCCAGCAGCTTTAACTTCTGGACAGGCACGAATAATTCACCCCTCCACTTT. Translation: CASSFNFWTGTNNSPLHF.